Each of the 31 T cell receptor beta chains below was sequenced from the same sample in a study of cytomegalovirus exposure and HLA in healthy donors. Amplification used 60 Vbeta primers and 13 Jbeta primers. Using immunoSEQ multiplex PCR, the repertoire was profiled, and TCRdb retains in-frame clones only, with some absent. The table lists roughly 120,000 clones. Sequenced: PBMCs. The receptor set was obtained from a man younger than 35 in good health and CMV-seronegative.

This chain connects TRBV18 to TRBJ2-5, with 9 bases that match TRBD2. CDR1 and CDR2 from the germline V gene are KGHSH and LQKENI. The V gene end was trimmed by 3 bases and the J gene end by 4 bases; junction bases not matched to a gene: 6. The CDR3 is 15 residues long. CDR3 protein: CASSPQGLAGETQYF. The CDR3 DNA sequence: TGTGCCAGCTCACCCCAGGGACTAGCCGGAGAGACCCAGTACTTC. The entire variable domain, with the rest obtained from reference TRBV18 and TRBJ2-5, is as follows: NAGVMQNPRHLVRRRGQEARLRCSPMKGHSHVYWYRQLPEEGLKFMVYLQKENIIDESGMPKERFSAEFPKEGPSILRIQQVVRGDSAAYFCASSPQGLAGETQYFGPGTRLLVL.

The chain is built from TRBV28 and TRBJ2-7, with 7 bases aligning to TRBD2. The CDR3 is 12 amino acids. Germline V CDR1 and CDR2: MDHEN, SYDVKM. V shed 7 bases, J shed 7 bases, and the junction held 7 bases outside the gene matches. The CDR3 coding sequence is TGTGCCAGCACCGTGGGGAGGGCTGAGCAGTACTTC. It yields the protein CASTVGRAEQYF.

The chain couples TRBV27 to TRBJ1-4; 7 bases align to TRBD1. The CDR3 has 15 residues. Germline V gene lookup returns CDR1 MNHEY and CDR2 SMNVEV (reference sequence). V shed 4 bases, J shed 7 bases, and the junction held 9 bases outside the gene matches. The CDR3 region has the DNA TGTGCCAGCAGTTCCCTAATGGCAGGGGGTGAAAAACTGTTTTTT. This sequence encodes CASSSLMAGGEKLFF.

The DNA of the CDR3 is TGTGCCAGTAGTCCTCCGGAGGGGGGGAACTATGGCTACACCTTC. Amino acid sequence: CASSPPEGGNYGYTF. V usage is TRBV19 and J usage is TRBJ1-2, with a weak D call TRBD1 (6 bases). CDR1 is LNHDA and CDR2 is SQIVND in the germline V gene (reference sequence). With 5 bases removed from V and 2 bases from J, the gap between germline ends came to 15 bases. The CDR3 length is 15 residues.

The chain employs TRBV28 and TRBJ1-1; D might be TRBD1 (5 bases). The V end lost 5 bases, the J end lost 5 bases, and 9 bases lay between the germline ends. The CDR3 totals 12 residues. The germline V gene encodes CDR1 MDHEN and CDR2 SYDVKM. CDR3 region: CASSPRVTEAFF. The CDR3 nucleotides are TGTGCCAGCAGTCCCAGGGTGACTGAAGCTTTCTTT.

The V gene is TRBV18, the J gene TRBJ1-5, with D unresolved. The V gene lost 1 base and the J gene lost 2 bases, with 12 bases spanning the gap. CDR3 length equals 16 residues. CDR1 is KGHSH, CDR2 LQKENI, per germline. The CDR3 region is CASSPRRGEGNQPQHF. The CDR3 nucleotides are TGTGCCAGCTCACCACGGCGGGGTGAAGGCAATCAGCCCCAGCATTTT.

About this clone itself: The same CDR3 is also encoded by other DNA sequences in this sample. The chain couples TRBV18 to TRBJ2-6; 10 bases fit TRBD2. V gave up 2 bases and J gave up 2 bases; unmatched junction bases: 12. The germline V gene has CDR1 KGHSH and CDR2 LQKENI. The CDR3 spans 20 residues. Written as DNA, the CDR3 is TGTGCCAGCTCACCAGGTTCTAGCGGGAGACCGGGGCCTGGGGCCAACGTCCTGACTTTC. This translates into CASSPGSSGRPGPGANVLTF. Looking up the rest from reference TRBV18 and TRBJ2-6 gives the full variable domain: NAGVMQNPRHLVRRRGQEARLRCSPMKGHSHVYWYRQLPEEGLKFMVYLQKENIIDESGMPKERFSAEFPKEGPSILRIQQVVRGDSAAYFCASSPGSSGRPGPGANVLTFGAGSRLTVL.

The chain carries TRBV5-1 and TRBJ1-1, with 8 positions matching TRBD1. CDR1 is SGHRS, CDR2 YFSETQ, per germline. The CDR3 is 15 residues long. V shed 5 bases, J shed 0 bases, and the junction held 6 bases outside the gene matches. The chain's CDR3 is CASRHGTGMNTEAFF. The CDR3 nucleotides read TGCGCCAGCAGACACGGGACAGGAATGAACACTGAAGCTTTCTTT.

The chain carries TRBV9 and TRBJ2-1; TRBD2 matches 12 bases. From germline, CDR1 is SGDLS and CDR2 YYNGEE. After removal of 3 bases from V and 6 bases from J, the junction contained 13 bases not matched to a gene. The CDR3 covers 18 residues. In nucleotides, the CDR3 is TGTGCCAGCAGCGAGAGAGGGATACTAGCGGGGGGTTTCAATGAGCAGTTCTTC. Amino acid sequence: CASSERGILAGGFNEQFF.

The chain couples TRBV11-3 to TRBJ2-1, with 9 bases aligning to TRBD1. The CDR3 covers 15 residues. The germline gives CDR1 SGHNT, CDR2 YENEEA. V trimming: 4 bases; J trimming: 3 bases; junction bases outside the gene matches: 4. The CDR3, as DNA: TGTGCCAGCAGCTCCGGACAGGGGAACTACAATGAGCAGTTCTTC. As protein: CASSSGQGNYNEQFF.

The rearrangement uses TRBV19 and TRBJ2-2; D is unclear. The V gene's germline CDR1 is LNHDA and CDR2 SQIVND (reference sequence). The CDR3 extends over 11 amino acids. Trimming left V 4 bases short and J 9 bases short, with 6 bases between. The CDR3 coding sequence is TGTGCCAGTAGTACCTCTCGGGAGCTGTTTTTT. It encodes CASSTSRELFF.

The chain is built from TRBV18 and TRBJ2-7; 8 bases map to TRBD1. The J segment lost 9 bases and the V segment lost 6 bases, leaving 13 bases of the junction unmatched. The CDR3 covers 14 residues. Per germline, CDR1 KGHSH and CDR2 LQKENI. The CDR3, as DNA: TGTGCCAGCTCGACCGCGGGACAGGTATTCGGGCAGTACTTC. Amino acid sequence: CASSTAGQVFGQYF.

The genes are TRBV30 and TRBJ2-5; 8 bases line up with TRBD2. V lost 0 bases and J lost 4; bases outside the gene matches: 1. Germline-derived CDR1 and CDR2 are GTSNPN and SVGIG (reference sequence). This CDR3 has 13 amino acids. The CDR3 region is CAWSVGLAETQYF. Written as DNA, the CDR3 is TGTGCCTGGAGTGTAGGACTAGCAGAGACCCAGTACTTC.

The genes are TRBV7-2 and TRBJ2-3; 10 bases are a match to TRBD2. The germline V gene encodes CDR1 SGHTA and CDR2 FQGNSA. This CDR3 region has 14 residues. Unmatched junction bases numbered 3, after V lost 4 bases and J lost 5 bases. CDR3 sequence (DNA): TGTGCCAGCAGCTCACTAGCGGGAATAGATACGCAGTATTTT. Translated: CASSSLAGIDTQYF.

As regards this clone: This same CDR3 is encoded by further DNA sequences in the sample. J is TRBJ2-7 and V is TRBV28, with a tentative D call TRBD2 (6 bases). This CDR3 contains 16 residues. V lost 6 bases to trimming and J lost 2 bases, with 20 bases between them. Per germline, CDR1 MDHEN and CDR2 SYDVKM. The CDR3 bases are TGTGCCAGCAGCCCGAGCGGGTCTCTGCGGACCTACGAGCAGTACTTC. Translating it yields CASSPSGSLRTYEQYF.

The chain combines TRBV4-1 with TRBJ2-7, with D possibly being TRBD1 (6 bases). V lost 4 bases, J lost 13 bases, and 23 bases lay in between. This CDR3 has 14 amino acids. Germline V lookup: CDR1 MGHRA, CDR2 YSYEKL. CDR3 nucleotides: TGCGCCAGCAGCCCCAATCCGACCACAGGGATCTTTTACTTC. Encoded protein: CASSPNPTTGIFYF.

The rearrangement joins TRBV11-2 to TRBJ2-7, with TRBD1 matching 9 bases. Germline V gene lookup returns CDR1 SGHAT and CDR2 FQNNGV. V was clipped by 3 bases and J by 6 bases; unmatched bases: 3. The CDR3 has 13 amino acids. This chain's CDR3 is CASSFGQGREQYF. CDR3 DNA: TGTGCCAGCAGCTTTGGACAGGGGCGCGAGCAGTACTTC.

This chain connects TRBV6-5 to TRBJ2-2; D remains unclear. From germline, CDR1 is MNHEY and CDR2 SVGAGI. The V end lost 5 bases, the J end lost 7 bases, and 5 bases lay between the germline ends. CDR3 length: 11 residues. The CDR3 spells CASSVLGELFF. The DNA for the CDR3 is TGTGCCAGCAGTGTACTCGGGGAGCTGTTTTTT.

The V gene is TRBV6-5, the J gene TRBJ1-5; TRBD1 agrees at 9 bases. CDR3 size: 15 residues. Unmatched junction bases numbered 4, after V lost 4 bases and J lost 3 bases. The germline V gene encodes CDR1 MNHEY and CDR2 SVGAGI. CDR3 sequence: CASSWTGANNQPQHF. DNA of the CDR3: TGTGCCAGCAGTTGGACAGGGGCGAACAATCAGCCCCAGCATTTT.

The rearrangement uses TRBV6-5 and TRBJ2-5; D possibly corresponds to TRBD1 (6 bases). The J call may be incorrect, as the DNA end agrees better with TRBJ2-7. The CDR3 is made up of 12 amino acids. The germline V gene has CDR1 MNHEY and CDR2 SVGAGI. For the CDR3, the DNA is TGTGCCAGCAGTTTACAGGGATCCGAGCAGTACTTC. It translates to CASSLQGSEQYF.

The chain has TRBV7-8 and TRBJ2-1; TRBD1 matches 7 bases. Germline V gene data show CDR1 as SGHVS and CDR2 as FQNEAQ. J was trimmed by 8 bases and V by 5 bases; bases with no gene match: 18. The CDR3 sequence is 17 residues long. DNA of the CDR3: TGTGCCAGCAGCATAAGACAGGGACAGAGGATTTTCCATGAGCAGTTCTTC. It is translated as CASSIRQGQRIFHEQFF. Filled out from reference TRBV7-8 and TRBJ2-1, the complete variable domain reads GAGVSQSPRYKVAKRGQDVALRCDPISGHVSLFWYQQALGQGPEFLTYFQNEAQLDKSGLPSDRFFAERPEGSVSTLKIQRTQQEDSAVYLCASSIRQGQRIFHEQFFGPGTRLTVL.

The chain couples TRBV7-9 to TRBJ1-5, with 7 positions matching TRBD1. The V gene end was trimmed by 3 bases and the J gene end by 5 bases; junction bases not matched to a gene: 4. This CDR3 comprises 14 residues. Per the germline V gene, CDR1 is SEHNR and CDR2 is FQNEAQ (reference sequence). The CDR3 DNA reads as TGTGCCAGCAGCTTGGGACAGCCTGATCAGCCCCAGCATTTT. Protein: CASSLGQPDQPQHF.

The chain is built from TRBV4-1 and TRBJ1-2, with D unresolved. V was shortened by 2 bases and J by 8 bases, with 15 bases between the two germline ends. CDR1 MGHRA and CDR2 YSYEKL come from the germline V gene. The CDR3 is 14 residues long. For the CDR3, the DNA is TGCGCCAGCAGCCAAAAGGAGGTGGGATACGGCTACACCTTC. Its translation is CASSQKEVGYGYTF.

The chain is built from TRBV14 and TRBJ2-7, with 7 bases fitting TRBD2. V shed 1 base and J 1 base; nucleotides not matched to a gene: 1. Germline V gives CDR1 SGHDN, CDR2 FVKESK. CDR3 length equals 14 residues. The CDR3 is CASSQGGGSYEQYF. The CDR3 DNA is TGTGCCAGCAGCCAAGGGGGGGGATCCTACGAGCAGTACTTC.

This chain connects TRBV9 to TRBJ2-1, with D maybe TRBD2 (5 bases). Trimming pared 0 bases from V and 3 bases from J, leaving 10 bases between. The CDR3 has 15 amino acids. From germline, CDR1 is SGDLS and CDR2 YYNGEE. DNA of the CDR3: TGTGCCAGCAGCGTAGCTCTAGGAGGCTACAATGAGCAGTTCTTC. Protein sequence: CASSVALGGYNEQFF.

The chain carries TRBV28 and TRBJ1-5, with D perhaps TRBD1 (6 bases). Trimming took 6 bases from V and 1 from J, leaving 19 bases between them. Germline lookup yields CDR1 MDHEN and CDR2 SYDVKM. This CDR3 is built from 17 residues. Here the CDR3 DNA reads TGTGCCAGCAGAGGCACAGGGTCCGGGGTCAGCAATCAGCCCCAGCATTTT. The encoded protein is CASRGTGSGVSNQPQHF.

V gene TRBV19 combines with J gene TRBJ1-5, with D perhaps matching TRBD1 (6 bases). The V end was cut by 5 bases, the J end by 2 bases, with 13 bases between. Germline V CDR1 and CDR2: LNHDA, SQIVND (reference sequence). The CDR3 is made up of 15 amino acids. The DNA for the CDR3 is TGTGCCAGTAGTCCTAACCAGGGGCGCAATCAGCCCCAGCATTTT. The encoded protein is CASSPNQGRNQPQHF. Full variable domain (remainder filled in from reference TRBV19 and TRBJ1-5): DGGITQSPKYLFRKEGQNVTLSCEQNLNHDAMYWYRQDPGQGLRLIYYSQIVNDFQKGDIAEGYSVSREKKESFPLTVTSAQKNPTAFYLCASSPNQGRNQPQHFGDGTRLSIL.

The chain is built from TRBV27 and TRBJ2-7; 7 nucleotides line up with TRBD1. This CDR3 has 15 amino acids. The germline V gene encodes CDR1 MNHEY and CDR2 SMNVEV (reference sequence). With V trimmed by 6 bases and J by 4 bases, 12 bases remained unmatched. The CDR3 region is CASRDLWGTVYEQYF. DNA for the CDR3: TGTGCCAGCAGAGACCTATGGGGGACAGTTTACGAGCAGTACTTC.

The chain couples TRBV5-6 to TRBJ1-5; perhaps TRBD1 as D (6 bases). Germline-derived CDR1 and CDR2 are SGHDT and YYEEEE. This CDR3 has 15 amino acids. Trimming took off 3 bases at V and 0 bases at J, with 10 bases between the two ends. The CDR3 sequence is CASSWQGLSNQPQHF. CDR3 nucleotide sequence: TGTGCCAGCAGCTGGCAGGGGCTTAGCAATCAGCCCCAGCATTTT.

The rearrangement links TRBV7-7 to TRBJ2-3; TRBD1 is a possible D gene (5 bases). The germline CDR1 and CDR2 sequences are SSHAT and FNYEAQ (reference sequence). This CDR3 contains 16 residues. V was clipped by 5 bases and J by 4 bases, with 19 bases between them. The DNA for the CDR3 is TGTGCCAGCAGCCCCGGACACCAATTAAGGGCAGATACGCAGTATTTT. The encoded protein is CASSPGHQLRADTQYF.

The chain couples TRBV28 to TRBJ2-7, with 10 bases fitting TRBD2. This CDR3 has 14 amino acids. Germline CDR1 reads MDHEN; CDR2 reads SYDVKM. Losses at the gene ends were 5 bases for V and 3 bases for J; bases not matched to a gene: 4. The CDR3 bases are TGTGCCAGCAGTCTAGGACTAGCGGTCTACGAGCAGTACTTC. It yields the protein CASSLGLAVYEQYF. The full variable domain, its missing parts supplied by reference TRBV28 and TRBJ2-7, is DVKVTQSSRYLVKRTGEKVFLECVQDMDHENMFWYRQDPGLGLRLIYFSYDVKMKEKGDIPEGYSVSREKKERFSLILESASTNQTSMYLCASSLGLAVYEQYFGPGTRLTVT.